This entry describes one T cell receptor (beta chain). CDR3 length: 13 residues. Trimming left V 4 bases short and J 7 bases short, with 11 bases between. This sample was included in a study of blood T cell repertoires in COVID-19. About the study: The United States, Italy and Spain provided the acute and convalescent COVID-19 samples. Sources were T cells, B-cell-depleted T cells, or PBMCs; the material itself was cDNA or gDNA.

Original processing notes: Reference gene primer amplification in the assay estimated nucleated cell counts. Sequencing used immunoSEQ multiplex PCR; TCRdb keeps in-frame clones, though not all of them. That table furnishes V, J and clone size, whereas the DNA furnished D and trimming. The table records some 180,000 clones, roughly 88% of them present only once. While infection was still active, Seattle patients were enrolled and then followed longitudinally. The chain uses TRBV12-3 or TRBV12-4 and TRBJ1-5; D unresolved. The sequence was obtained from a man aged 50-59 years with COVID-19, enrolled during active disease. The sequenced material came from peripheral blood. CDR3 sequence reads: CASSSLTRQPQHF. The CDR3 DNA reads as TGTGCCAGCAGTTCTCTTACCCGGCAGCCCCAGCATTTT.